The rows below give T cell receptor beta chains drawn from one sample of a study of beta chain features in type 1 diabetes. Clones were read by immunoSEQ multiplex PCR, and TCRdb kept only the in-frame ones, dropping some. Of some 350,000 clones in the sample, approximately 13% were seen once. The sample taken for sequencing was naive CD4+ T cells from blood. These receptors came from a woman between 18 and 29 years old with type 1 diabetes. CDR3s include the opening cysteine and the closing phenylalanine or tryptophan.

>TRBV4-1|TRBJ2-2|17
CASSQLSGGPRTGELFF
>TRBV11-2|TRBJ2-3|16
CASSSNRSGSTDTQYF
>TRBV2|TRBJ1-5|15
CASSRGQGGNQPQHF
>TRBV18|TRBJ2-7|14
CASSPDRAGREQYF
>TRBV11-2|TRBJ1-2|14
CASSPLRGNYGYTF
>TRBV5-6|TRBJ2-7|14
CASSLRASSYEQYF
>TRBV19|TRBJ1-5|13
CASSLTGVQPQHF
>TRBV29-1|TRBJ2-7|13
CSVGSPLRYEQYF
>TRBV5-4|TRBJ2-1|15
CASSLGTSGINEQFF
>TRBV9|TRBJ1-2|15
CASSVFLGQGIGYTF
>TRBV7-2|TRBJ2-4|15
CASTMPGLAKNIQYF
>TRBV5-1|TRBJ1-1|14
CASSRGALNTEAFF
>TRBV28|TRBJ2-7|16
CASSTPPGQGAYEQYF
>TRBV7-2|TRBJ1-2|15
CASTLGDSNNYGYTF
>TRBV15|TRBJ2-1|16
CATSRGLAGRYNEQFF
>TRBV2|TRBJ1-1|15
CASRKDRGRGTEAFF
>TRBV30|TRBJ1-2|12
CAWSRQGYGYTF
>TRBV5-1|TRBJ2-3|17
CASSSRGQGVRTDTQYF
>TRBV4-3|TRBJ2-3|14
CASSQGQITDTQYF
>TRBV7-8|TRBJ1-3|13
CASSLTGTDTIYF
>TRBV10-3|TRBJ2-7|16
CAISSTGGQAYYEQYF
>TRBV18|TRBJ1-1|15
CASSRAGNMNTEAFF
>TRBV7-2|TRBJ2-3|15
CASSPSSSGSFTQYF
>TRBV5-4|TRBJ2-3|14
CASSFGLATDTQYF
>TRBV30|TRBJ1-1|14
CAWSVRRGNTEAFF
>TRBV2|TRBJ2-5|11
CAGGQQETQYF
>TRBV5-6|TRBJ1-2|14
CASSPGGLRYGYTF
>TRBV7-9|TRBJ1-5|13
CASSSQGNQPQHF
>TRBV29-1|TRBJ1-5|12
CSVGAGDQPQHF
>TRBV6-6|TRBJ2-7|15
CASSRGGQGAYEQYF
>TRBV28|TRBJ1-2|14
CASTPPAGYYGYTF
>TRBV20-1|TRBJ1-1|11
CSARGGTEAFF
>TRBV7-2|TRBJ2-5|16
CASSLALAGSQETQYF
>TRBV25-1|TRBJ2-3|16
CASSVSSGRARDTQYF
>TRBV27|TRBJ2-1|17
CASSSQAGERSVNEQFF
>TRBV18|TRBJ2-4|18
CASSPPPGGSLAKNIQYF
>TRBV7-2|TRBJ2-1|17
CASSLEGSGSFYNEQFF
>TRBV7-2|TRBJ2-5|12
CASSLGLETQYF
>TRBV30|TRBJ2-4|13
CAWSEGAKNIQYF
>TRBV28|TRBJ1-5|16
CASSLTDRAGNQPQHF
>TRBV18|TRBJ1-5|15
CASSPGQNSNQPQHF
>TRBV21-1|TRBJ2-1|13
CASSKTGYNEQFF
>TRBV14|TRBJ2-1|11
CASSSGNEQFF
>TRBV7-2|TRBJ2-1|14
CASSLRSSYNEQFF
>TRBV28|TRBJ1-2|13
CASSLRGLDGYTF
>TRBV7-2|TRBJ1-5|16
CASSLGGGDGNQPQHF
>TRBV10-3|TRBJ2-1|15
CAISERRPSDNEQFF
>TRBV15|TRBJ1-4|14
CATSRETGNEKLFF
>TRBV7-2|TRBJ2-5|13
CASRPTSDGTQYF
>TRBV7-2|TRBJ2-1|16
CASSLLAESSYNEQFF
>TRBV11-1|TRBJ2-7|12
CASSFRGSEQYF
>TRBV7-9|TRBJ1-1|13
CASSLGRNREAFF
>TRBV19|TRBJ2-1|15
CASRSGGDSYNEQFF
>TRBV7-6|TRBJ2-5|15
CASSLAIGTRETQYF
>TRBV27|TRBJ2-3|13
CASIGWGTDTQYF
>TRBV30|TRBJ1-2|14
CAWSAKGAAGGYTF